What follows are 24 T cell receptor beta chains derived from one specimen sequenced in a study of T cells in Graves' hyperthyroidism and ophthalmopathy (dated by TCRdb to between 2018 and 2021). The library was obtained by multiplex PCR. Sequencing was carried out with an Illumina HiSeq 2000. The TCR beta CDR3 regions were amplified from the RNA transcripts. For the first round of RT-PCR on the TCR CDR3, the HTBI primer set was used together with the Qiagen OneStep RT-PCR kit. TCRdb trimmed the raw reads at Q25, called clones with MiXCR and kept productive beta chains. Every CDR3 protein is listed once, alongside the most common genes and DNA of its rows. This sample comprises 600,000 or so distinct CDR3 sequences, around 15% of them detected only once. The ten biggest clones cover 3.8% of the sample. The sample comprised blood. Receptors were obtained from a woman aged 30 to 39 with Graves' hyperthyroidism.

This clonotype was found many times. The chain uses TRBV6-2 or TRBV6-3 and TRBJ1-2; D is undetermined. Trimming left V 4 bases short and J 9 bases short, with 9 bases between. Germline CDR1 is MNHEY and CDR2 is SVGEGT. The CDR3 loop spans 11 amino acids. CDR3 region: CASSSPSRYTF. For the CDR3, the DNA is TGTGCCAGCAGTTCCCCGTCCCGCTACACCTTC.

Ten or more counts support this clonotype. This chain joins TRBV7-2 and TRBJ2-7; D might be TRBD2 (6 bases). Deletions cut 2 bases from V and 5 bases from J, with 13 bases between. The CDR3 covers 14 residues. Germline CDR1 reads SGHTA; CDR2 reads FQGNSA. CDR3 nucleotides: TGTGCCAGCAGCTTACAAGGGAGGTGGGACGAGCAGTACTTC. This gives the protein CASSLQGRWDEQYF.

This clonotype was found a few times. The junction departs from germline at one end; a sequencing error may be responsible. V is TRBV19 and J is TRBJ2-7, with TRBD2 identical over 8 bases. Germline loops: CDR1 LNHDA, CDR2 SQIVND (reference sequence). The CDR3 contains 13 residues. The CDR3 region is CASSSGMDYEQYF. CDR3 nucleotide sequence: TGTGCCAGCAGTAGCGGGATGGACTACGAGCAGTACTTC.

The chain links TRBV20-1 to TRBJ1-2; maybe TRBD1 (6 bases). Trimming took 0 bases from V and 0 from J, leaving 14 bases between them. Germline V lookup: CDR1 DFQATT, CDR2 SNEGSKA (reference sequence). CDR3 length equals 16 residues. DNA of the CDR3: TGCAGTGCTAGAGATATATCAGGGGCAGCTAACTATGGCTACACCTTC. Translating it yields CSARDISGAANYGYTF.

This clonotype was observed a handful of times. J is TRBJ2-7 and V is TRBV7-6; possibly TRBD1 for D (6 bases). Per the germline V gene, CDR1 is SGHVS and CDR2 is FNYEAQ. This CDR3 region has 15 residues. V was shortened by 1 base and J by 5 bases, with 15 bases between the two germline ends. The CDR3 is CASSLGAGAMDEQYF. The CDR3 DNA reads TGTGCCAGCAGCTTAGGAGCAGGGGCAATGGACGAGCAGTACTTC.

This sequence joins TRBV4-1 and TRBJ2-5, with D perhaps being TRBD1 or TRBD2 (5 bases each). The CDR3 totals 14 residues. Trimming shortened V by 0 bases and J by 5 bases, and 10 bases separated the two germline ends. From germline, CDR1 is MGHRA and CDR2 YSYEKL. This CDR3 is CASSQEPGRETQYF. The CDR3 region has the DNA TGCGCCAGCAGCCAAGAACCGGGACGGGAGACCCAGTACTTC.

CDR3 sequence: CASSGLAGVNGELFF. The CDR3 DNA reads as TGTGCCAGCAGTGGACTAGCGGGAGTTAATGGGGAGCTGTTTTTT. V is TRBV6-1 and J is TRBJ2-2; the match to TRBD2 covers 12 bases. Germline assignment: CDR1 MNHNS and CDR2 SASEGT. V shed 4 bases and J 8 bases; nucleotides not matched to a gene: 5. This CDR3 has 15 amino acids.

This clonotype was seen at least ten times. The V gene is TRBV20-1, the J gene TRBJ2-3, with D perhaps assigned TRBD1 or TRBD2 (5 bases each). Trimming pared 3 bases from V and 4 bases from J, leaving 14 bases between. There are 14 residues in the CDR3. The germline gives CDR1 DFQATT, CDR2 SNEGSKA (reference sequence). The CDR3 sequence: CSARGPIGSDTQYF. CDR3 nucleotide sequence: TGCAGTGCTAGGGGACCAATCGGCTCAGATACGCAGTATTTT.

The chain recombines TRBV24-1 with TRBJ1-2; D not resolved. The CDR3 has 16 amino acids. The V end was cut by 2 bases, the J end by 1 base, with 13 bases between. Per the germline V gene, CDR1 is KGHDR and CDR2 is SFDVKD. CDR3 bases: TGTGCCACCAGTGATTCTCGGATAAGCGGTAACTATGGCTACACCTTC. The encoded protein is CATSDSRISGNYGYTF.

This clonotype was picked up a small number of times. This sequence joins TRBV5-8 and TRBJ2-5; D is ambiguous. CDR3 length equals 14 residues. Germline V gene data show CDR1 as SGHTS and CDR2 as YDEGEE. V lost 7 bases and J lost 4, with 17 bases in between. CDR3 nucleotides: TGTGCCAGCTCGACCTTTAGGGTAGGAGAGACCCAGTACTTC. Its translation is CASSTFRVGETQYF.

The chain joins TRBV19 to TRBJ1-1; weak D call: TRBD1 (5 bases). CDR1 is LNHDA, CDR2 SQIVND, per germline (reference sequence). Trimming cost V 3 bases and J 4 bases, with 12 bases left between them. There are 14 residues in the CDR3. The CDR3 region has the DNA TGTGCCAGTAGTATGGGGAAGGGGCTCACTGAAGCTTTCTTT. It yields the protein CASSMGKGLTEAFF. The full variable domain, in which reference TRBV19 and TRBJ1-1 provide the parts outside the CDR3, is DGGITQSPKYLFRKEGQNVTLSCEQNLNHDAMYWYRQDPGQGLRLIYYSQIVNDFQKGDIAEGYSVSREKKESFPLTVTSAQKNPTAFYLCASSMGKGLTEAFFGQGTRLTVV.

The sample holds many counts of this clonotype. V and J are TRBV3-1 and TRBJ2-3; no reliable D call. V lost 0 bases, J lost 3 bases, and 10 bases lay in between. The germline V gene has CDR1 LGHDT and CDR2 YNNKEL (reference sequence). CDR3 size: 15 residues. CDR3 region: CASSQERVRTDTQYF. Written as DNA, the CDR3 is TGTGCCAGCAGCCAAGAACGGGTCAGGACAGATACGCAGTATTTT.

This clonotype was counted many times. The V call is TRBV11-1, the J call TRBJ2-7; D may be TRBD2 (6 bases). This CDR3 contains 14 residues. Between the trimmed V and J ends, which lost 2 bases and 4 bases, there was a span of 12 bases. Looked up from germline, CDR1 is SGHAT and CDR2 is FQDESV (reference sequence). CDR3 in amino acids: CASSLMDGGYEQYF. The DNA of the CDR3 is TGTGCCAGCAGCTTAATGGACGGGGGATACGAGCAGTACTTC.

This clonotype was picked up many times. Being one base from a much bigger clone, this may be a read error. The chain carries TRBV28 and TRBJ2-7; D is unresolved. With 6 bases removed from V and 6 bases from J, the gap between germline ends came to 9 bases. Germline-derived CDR1 and CDR2 are MDHEN and SYDVKM. The CDR3 has 11 residues. The CDR3 nucleotides are TGTGCCAGCAGCACCCCCTCCGAGCAGTACTTC. Its translation: CASSTPSEQYF. Full variable domain (missing parts from reference TRBV28 and TRBJ2-7): DVKVTQSSRYLVKRTGEKVFLECVQDMDHENMFWYRQDPGLGLRLIYFSYDVKMKEKGDIPEGYSVSREKKERFSLILESASTNQTSMYLCASSTPSEQYFGPGTRLTVT.

The chain links TRBV20-1 to TRBJ1-5, with TRBD1 matching 8 bases. There are 15 residues in the CDR3. Germline values: CDR1 DFQATT, CDR2 SNEGSKA (reference sequence). The junction had 6 bases not matched to a gene; V was cut back by 3 bases and J by 2 bases. Here the CDR3 DNA reads TGCAGTGCTAGCGCGGGACAGGTTGGCAATCAGCCCCAGCATTTT. Protein sequence: CSASAGQVGNQPQHF.

The chain uses TRBV20-1 and TRBJ1-3; no clear D. Germline V gives CDR1 DFQATT, CDR2 SNEGSKA (reference sequence). This CDR3 spans 14 amino acids. V lost 2 bases, J lost 0 bases, and 8 bases lay in between. CDR3 in DNA: TGCAGTGCTAGACAGGCCTCCTCTGGAAACACCATATATTTT. Protein: CSARQASSGNTIYF.

The V gene is TRBV27, the J gene TRBJ1-1; TRBD1 might be the D (6 bases). This CDR3 spans 14 amino acids. V lost 3 bases, J lost 5 bases, and 13 bases lay in between. CDR1 is MNHEY, CDR2 SMNVEV, per germline (reference sequence). The CDR3 DNA sequence: TGTGCCAGCAGTTTCAGCAGGGGATTGACTGAAGCTTTCTTT. Protein product: CASSFSRGLTEAFF.

This clonotype was picked up many times. The V call is TRBV7-8, the J call TRBJ2-4; D assignment may be TRBD1 or TRBD2 (5 bases each). Germline V gene sequence: CDR1 SGHVS, CDR2 FQNEAQ. V lost 0 bases and J 6 bases, leaving 12 bases between the germline ends. The CDR3 runs 15 residues. The CDR3 coding sequence is TGTGCCAGCAGCTTAGCCCGGACTGGGGGAAACATTCAGTACTTC. Protein: CASSLARTGGNIQYF.

This clonotype was detected only a few times. This chain connects TRBV20-1 to TRBJ2-3; 11 bases align to TRBD2. J was trimmed by 0 bases and V by 0 bases; bases with no gene match: 14. The CDR3 is made up of 20 amino acids. Germline values: CDR1 DFQATT, CDR2 SNEGSKA (reference sequence). The CDR3 sequence: CSARDLSVETSGMSTDTQYF. The CDR3 DNA follows: TGCAGTGCTAGAGATCTGAGTGTGGAGACTAGCGGGATGAGCACAGATACGCAGTATTTT.

This clonotype has at least ten counts. The V gene is TRBV11-3, the J gene TRBJ1-1; D is undetermined. The V and J ends lost 5 bases and 2 bases respectively, with 12 bases between them. The CDR3 extends over 14 amino acids. The germline V gene has CDR1 SGHNT and CDR2 YENEEA. This chain's CDR3 is CASSGWGGNTEAFF. CDR3 sequence (DNA): TGTGCCAGCAGCGGATGGGGAGGCAACACTGAAGCTTTCTTT. The complete variable domain, with remaining parts taken from reference TRBV11-3 and TRBJ1-1, reads EAGVVQSPRYKIIEKKQPVAFWCNPISGHNTLYWYLQNLGQGPELLIRYENEEAVDDSQLPKDRFSAERLKGVDSTLKIQPAELGDSAVYLCASSGWGGNTEAFFGQGTRLTVV.

Ten or more counts support this clonotype. V gene TRBV30 combines with J gene TRBJ2-1; weak D call: TRBD2 (6 bases). CDR1 is GTSNPN, CDR2 SVGIG, per germline (reference sequence). This CDR3 spans 14 amino acids. The germline V and J ends were trimmed by 4 bases and 10 bases, with 20 bases remaining between them. In DNA form, the CDR3 reads TGTGCCTGGACCTCGGTTGGCGGGGCAGGGGAGCAGTTCTTC. Protein product: CAWTSVGGAGEQFF.

Turning to this clonotype: This likely traces to a read error, being one base from a far larger clone. The chain carries TRBV11-1 and TRBJ2-1, with TRBD2 as a possible D gene (5 bases). From germline, CDR1 is SGHAT and CDR2 FQDESV (reference sequence). V gave up 5 bases and J gave up 3 bases, with 14 bases separating them. The CDR3 is 15 amino acids. For the CDR3, the DNA is TGTGCCAGCAGCCTTGGACCAGCGGTCTACAATGAGCAGTTCTTC. As protein: CASSLGPAVYNEQFF. The entire variable domain, with the rest obtained from reference TRBV11-1 and TRBJ2-1, is as follows: EAEVAQSPRYKITEKSQAVAFWCDPISGHATLYWYRQILGQGPELLVQFQDESVVDDSQLPKDRFSAERLKGVDSTLKIQPAELGDSAMYLCASSLGPAVYNEQFFGPGTRLTVL.

Here the CDR3 DNA reads TGTGCCAGCAGCCAAGGAGCAGTCTACGAGCAGTACTTC. As protein: CASSQGAVYEQYF. The chain joins TRBV4-2 to TRBJ2-7; D is unclear. This CDR3 is 13 amino acids long. V lost 1 base, J lost 3 bases, and 7 bases lay in between. Looked up from germline, CDR1 is LGHNA and CDR2 is YNFKEQ.

The J gene is TRBJ2-1, the V gene TRBV4-1; 11 bases are shared with TRBD2. Germline trimming cut 0 bases from V and 9 bases from J; bases unmatched to any gene: 10. CDR1 is MGHRA and CDR2 is YSYEKL in the germline V gene. The CDR3 loop spans 17 amino acids. The CDR3 is CASSQDRGLAGGGEQFF. The CDR3 DNA follows: TGCGCCAGCAGCCAAGATCGAGGCCTAGCGGGAGGAGGTGAGCAGTTCTTC.